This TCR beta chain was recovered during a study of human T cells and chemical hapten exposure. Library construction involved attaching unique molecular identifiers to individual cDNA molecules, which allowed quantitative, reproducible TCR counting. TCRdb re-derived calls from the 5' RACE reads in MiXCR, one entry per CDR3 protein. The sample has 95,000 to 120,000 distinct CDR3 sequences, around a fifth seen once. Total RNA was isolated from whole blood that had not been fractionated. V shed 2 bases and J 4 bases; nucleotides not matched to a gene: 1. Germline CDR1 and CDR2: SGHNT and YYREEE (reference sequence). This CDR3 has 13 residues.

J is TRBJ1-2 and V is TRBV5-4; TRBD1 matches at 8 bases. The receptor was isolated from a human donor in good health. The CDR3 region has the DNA TGTGCCAGCAGCTTCGACAGGGGCTATGGCTACACCTTC. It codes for CASSFDRGYGYTF.